This passage covers 11 T cell receptor beta chains from one sample sequenced in a study of cytotoxic CD8 clonotypes in ibrutinib-treated CLL. Clones were sequenced by immunoSEQ multiplex PCR, and TCRdb holds only the in-frame ones, with some missing. Among some 200,000 clones listed, 70% to 75% were seen once. The material sequenced was PBMCs, taken after 12 months of ibrutinib treatment. These receptors came from a human donor with chronic lymphocytic leukemia.

The chain recombines TRBV18 with TRBJ2-5; TRBD1 matches at 7 bases. The CDR3 has 14 residues. Looked up from germline, CDR1 is KGHSH and CDR2 is LQKENI. J lost 6 bases, V lost 0 bases, and 4 bases had no gene match. This CDR3 is CASSPPDRRKTQYF. The CDR3 DNA is TGTGCCAGCTCACCACCGGACAGGAGGAAGACCCAGTACTTC.

This clone was seen only once. The chain employs TRBV7-3 and TRBJ2-7; the D gene is possibly TRBD2 (5 bases). Trimming removed 6 bases from V and 2 bases from J, with 14 bases in between. Germline CDR1 is SGHTA and CDR2 is FQGTGA. This CDR3 has 14 amino acids. Here the CDR3 reads CASSPSSAAYEQYF. The CDR3 coding sequence is TGTGCCAGCAGTCCTAGTTCAGCGGCCTACGAGCAGTACTTC.

The chain recombines TRBV2 with TRBJ1-4; D is uncertain. CDR1 SNHLY and CDR2 FYNNEI come from the germline V gene. This CDR3 spans 12 amino acids. With 4 bases removed from V and 13 bases from J, the gap between germline ends came to 13 bases. CDR3 nucleotide sequence: TGTGCCAGCAGTGGGGCGGGGAATTTACTGTTTTTT. Translated: CASSGAGNLLFF.

J is TRBJ1-6 and V is TRBV5-6; D unclear. The CDR3 runs to 12 residues. Per the germline V gene, CDR1 is SGHDT and CDR2 is YYEEEE. The germline V and J ends were trimmed by 5 bases and 9 bases, with 9 bases remaining between them. CDR3 nucleotides: TGTGCCAGCAGGAGGGAGGGTTCACCCCTCCACTTT. Protein product: CASRREGSPLHF.

The chain uses TRBV5-5 and TRBJ2-6; D remains unclear. The CDR3 covers 16 residues. Germline V gene sequence: CDR1 SGHKS, CDR2 YYEKEE (reference sequence). Trimming cost V 0 bases and J 0 bases, with 7 bases left between them. CDR3 DNA sequence: TGTGCCAGCAGCTTGGTTCGGTTCTCTGGGGCCAACGTCCTGACTTTC. Amino acid sequence: CASSLVRFSGANVLTF.

This clone has a single count. The chain joins TRBV9 to TRBJ2-7, with 11 bases fitting TRBD2. The germline V gene encodes CDR1 SGDLS and CDR2 YYNGEE. The CDR3 spans 15 residues. V trimming: 5 bases; J trimming: 1 base; junction bases outside the gene matches: 5. The CDR3: CASSSGRAFSYEQYF. The CDR3 nucleotides are TGTGCCAGCAGTAGCGGGAGGGCGTTTTCCTACGAGCAGTACTTC.

DNA of the CDR3: TGCGCCAGCAGCTCATCAGGGGCAACTAATGAAAAACTGTTTTTT. Translated: CASSSSGATNEKLFF. This rearrangement joins TRBV5-1 to TRBJ1-4; TRBD1 is a possible D gene (6 bases). This CDR3 has 15 amino acids. Per germline, CDR1 SGHRS and CDR2 YFSETQ. The germline V and J ends were trimmed by 3 bases and 0 bases, with 9 bases remaining between them.

The rearrangement uses TRBV28 and TRBJ1-2, with D possibly being TRBD1 (6 bases). The V end was cut by 6 bases, the J end by 7 bases, with 9 bases between. From germline, CDR1 is MDHEN and CDR2 SYDVKM. The CDR3 loop spans 11 amino acids. The CDR3 spells CASSSRGGYTF. CDR3 DNA sequence: TGTGCCAGCAGCTCCAGGGGTGGCTACACCTTC.

This clone was recorded a few times. The chain links TRBV30 to TRBJ2-3, with TRBD2 matching 9 bases. The CDR3 has 16 amino acids. CDR1 GTSNPN and CDR2 SVGIG come from the germline V gene (reference sequence). J gave up 1 base and V 3 bases, and 8 bases lay outside the gene matches. CDR3 amino acids: CAWRLWREGGTDTQYF. As DNA, the CDR3 is TGTGCCTGGAGACTCTGGCGGGAGGGGGGCACAGATACGCAGTATTTT.

The chain has TRBV28 and TRBJ1-2; TRBD1 aligns across 9 bases. V dropped 4 bases and J dropped 2; count of bases not matched to a gene: 2. The V gene's germline CDR1 is MDHEN and CDR2 SYDVKM. The CDR3 is 14 amino acids. The CDR3 DNA sequence: TGTGCCAGCAGTTCTGGGACAGGGAACTATGGCTACACCTTC. It is translated as CASSSGTGNYGYTF.

This clone was counted between two and nine times. V is TRBV29-1 and J is TRBJ2-5; D perhaps matches TRBD2 (6 bases). This CDR3 region has 13 residues. Germline assignment: CDR1 SQVTM and CDR2 ANQGSEA. Trimming pared 4 bases from V and 0 bases from J, leaving 9 bases between. The DNA for the CDR3 is TGCAGCGTTGGGGGACTGGACCAAGAGACCCAGTACTTC. This gives the protein CSVGGLDQETQYF.